The clone carrying this TCR beta chain has a count of ten or more. Its antigen is unidentified. CDR3 length: 11 amino acids. CDR1 and CDR2 (germline): MGHDK, SYGVNS. Trimming shortened V by 5 bases and J by 4 bases, and 5 bases separated the two germline ends. This sample stems from a study of regulatory T cells in long-lasting Graves disease. General observations from the study: Reduced TCR diversity was observed in persistent Graves' patients versus newly diagnosed patients.

To make TCR beta libraries, researchers used iRepertoire HTBI primers and Arm-PCR of CDR3 regions. How the authors handled the data: Spanning all samples, the identified segments comprised around 62 TRBV and approximately 14 TRBJ. TCRdb passed the multiplex PCR reads through MiXCR, listing each CDR3 protein once. These V and J calls are TCRdb output, not the study's own analysis. The table includes approximately 440,000 distinct CDR3 sequences, around a quarter detected once. Noted time point: persistent/refractory GD, antithyroid drugs over 5 years with positive TRAb. PBMC RNA was the source of the TCR library. Approximately 9.6-milliliter peripheral blood samples went into EDTA tubes.

Sequencing was performed on peripheral blood mononuclear cells (PBMCs), taken when the disease was refractory, from a patient treated with antithyroid drugs. V usage is TRBV25-1 and J usage is TRBJ1-1, with D hard to call. This sequence was found in a female donor with Graves disease. The CDR3 DNA reads TGTGCCAGCAGTTCCGGCACTGAAGCTTTCTTT. Translating gives CASSSGTEAFF.